This TCR beta chain was documented in a study of cytomegalovirus exposure and HLA in healthy donors. Study as a whole: A prior study identified 90 million to 120 million unique TCR beta sequences from 180 million or so T cells.

This clone was recorded only once. Antigen specificity is unknown. It was with 60 Vbeta and 13 Jbeta primers that the PCR ran. Clones were read by immunoSEQ multiplex PCR, and TCRdb kept only the in-frame ones, dropping some. The profile shows approximately 140,000 clones, over 60% of them singletons. General study points: The classifier was said to identify cytomegalovirus status with high specificity and sensitivity. Researchers catalogued 160 or so TCR beta chains as cytomegalovirus-associated. When the data were analyzed later, several of the most significant clusters appeared to be linked to common viral pathogens.

V was pared by 7 bases and J by 9 bases, with 16 bases between. The germline V gene encodes CDR1 MDHEN and CDR2 SYDVKM. The CDR3 contains 14 residues. Sequencing was done on a sample of PBMCs. The source of this sequence is a woman aged 18-29 years in good health and CMV-seronegative. The V and J genes are TRBV28 and TRBJ1-6; D not resolved. This CDR3 is CASILGRDGSPLHF. Written as DNA, the CDR3 is TGTGCCAGCATTCTAGGGCGGGATGGTTCACCCCTCCACTTT. The whole variable domain, remainder taken from reference TRBV28 and TRBJ1-6, is DVKVTQSSRYLVKRTGEKVFLECVQDMDHENMFWYRQDPGLGLRLIYFSYDVKMKEKGDIPEGYSVSREKKERFSLILESASTNQTSMYLCASILGRDGSPLHFGNGTRLTVT.